These 8 T cell receptor beta chains originate from one sample sequenced in a study of regulatory T cells in long-lasting Graves disease. The authors built TCR beta libraries using iRepertoire HTBI primers and Arm-PCR of CDR3 regions. One entry per CDR3 protein, called by TCRdb with MiXCR from the multiplex PCR reads. The sample includes a few hundred thousand distinct CDR3 sequences, around 11% of them seen just once. Time point meaning: newly diagnosed GD, antithyroid drugs for less than 3 months. RNA from PBMCs was the source of the TCR library. A further study also used this sample, focusing on T cells in Graves' hyperthyroidism and ophthalmopathy.

Here the sequenced sample was peripheral blood mononuclear cells (PBMCs), taken at new diagnosis, from a patient treated with antithyroid drugs. Receptors were obtained from a woman aged 18-30 years with Graves disease.

This clonotype was observed many times. The gene calls are TRBV7-6 and TRBJ1-4; D might be TRBD1 (5 bases). CDR3 length: 17 amino acids. Germline V gene sequence: CDR1 SGHVS, CDR2 FNYEAQ. With 5 bases removed from V and 0 bases from J, the gap between germline ends came to 16 bases. For the CDR3, the DNA is TGTGCCAGCAGCCCCCGACGGGGACTTGCAACTAATGAAAAACTGTTTTTT. Translating gives CASSPRRGLATNEKLFF.

This clonotype was observed at least ten times. The rearrangement links TRBV6-9 to TRBJ2-1, with D tentatively TRBD2 (5 bases). The V and J ends lost 4 bases and 2 bases respectively, with 24 bases between them. This CDR3 region has 19 residues. CDR1 and CDR2 from the germline V gene are MNHGY and SVAAGI. The CDR3 bases are TGTGCCAGCAGTTTCCCACTTGAGGGAGCAAGTGGACCCTACAATGAGCAGTTCTTC. Protein sequence: CASSFPLEGASGPYNEQFF.

This clonotype was found many times. V and J are TRBV6-1 and TRBJ2-7; the D gene is possibly TRBD2 (5 bases). In germline, CDR1 is MNHNS, CDR2 SASEGT. This CDR3 contains 13 residues. V was shortened by 5 bases and J by 4 bases, with 12 bases between the two germline ends. The CDR3 DNA reads as TGTGCCAGCAGTCAAAGGGAGTGGTACGAGCAGTACGTC. Translating gives CASSQREWYEQYV.

This clonotype was detected many times. J is TRBJ1-6 and V is TRBV27; tentatively, D is TRBD1 (6 bases). The V end lost 3 bases, the J end lost 4 bases, and 25 bases lay between the germline ends. The CDR3 sequence is 20 residues long. Per germline, CDR1 MNHEY and CDR2 SMNVEV (reference sequence). The CDR3 DNA sequence: TGTGCCAGCAGTTTTGAGGGCCCGGGTCGGGTAGGGACATATAATTCACCCCTCCACTTT. It is translated as CASSFEGPGRVGTYNSPLHF.

V gene TRBV6-2 or TRBV6-3 combines with J gene TRBJ1-6; a possible D gene is TRBD1 (5 bases). The V gene lost 8 bases and the J gene lost 9 bases, with 11 bases spanning the gap. From germline, CDR1 is MNHEY and CDR2 SVGEGT. This CDR3 has 12 residues. The CDR3 DNA reads TGTGCCAGCGAACCAAGGGGTTCACCCCTCCACTTT. Translated, it gives CASEPRGSPLHF.

This clonotype was recorded at least ten times. CDR3 coding DNA: TGTGCCAGCAGCCCCCCCTCGACAGGGGGCGTATACGGGAATCAGCCCCAGCATTTT. Its translation: CASSPPSTGGVYGNQPQHF. The chain combines TRBV6-1 with TRBJ1-5; TRBD1 aligns across 10 bases. Looked up from germline, CDR1 is MNHNS and CDR2 is SASEGT. The V segment lost 6 bases and the J segment 4 bases; nucleotides outside the gene matches: 18. This CDR3 contains 19 residues.

V gene TRBV10-3 combines with J gene TRBJ1-2; TRBD1 might be the D (5 bases). This CDR3 is 15 amino acids long. Germline CDR1 reads ENHRY; CDR2 reads SYGVKD. V lost 6 bases and J lost 2, with 16 bases in between. CDR3 residues: CAIRAGGRVNYGYTF. DNA of the CDR3: TGTGCCATCAGGGCCGGGGGACGCGTGAACTATGGCTACACCTTC.

This clonotype was observed at least ten times. The CDR3 DNA follows: TGCAGTGCCCCCCGGGGAGGACACACTGAAGCTTTCTTT. It yields the protein CSAPRGGHTEAFF. The chain combines TRBV20-1 with TRBJ1-1; D unclear. V shed 6 bases and J shed 3 bases, with 14 bases lying between them. CDR1 is DFQATT and CDR2 is SNEGSKA in the germline V gene (reference sequence). The CDR3 sequence is 13 residues long.